A single sample is the source of the 32 T cell receptor beta chains below, sequenced in a study of immune heterogeneity within non-small cell lung tumors. TCR beta CDR3 was amplified by multiplex PCR using 32 V and 13 J primers. TCRdb re-analysed the multiplex PCR reads in MiXCR, keeping a single row per CDR3 protein. The repertoire includes some 9,900 distinct CDR3 sequences, about 30% of them detected once, and 25% to 30% sits in the top ten. The template for each sample was 600 ng of genomic DNA, which had been extracted from bulk tumor tissue. Multiple biopsies spaced far apart were taken from each primary tumor during surgery. Untreated, newly diagnosed non-small cell lung cancer patients underwent curative surgery. Sequenced material: lung tumor tissue. Receptors were obtained from a woman aged 45-65 years with non-small cell lung cancer.

By share of the sample, this clonotype is medium-sized. The rearrangement uses TRBV13 and TRBJ1-2; TRBD1 aligns across 11 bases. Looked up from germline, CDR1 is PRHDT and CDR2 is FYEKMQ (reference sequence). Trimming at V came to 6 bases and at J to 11 bases, leaving 11 bases not matched to a gene. CDR3 length: 14 residues. The CDR3 reads CASSFGQGARKYTF. CDR3 bases: TGTGCCAGCAGTTTTGGACAGGGGGCGCGGAAATACACCTTC.

This clonotype is categorized as large. DNA for the CDR3: TGTGCCTGGGATGGACTAGCGGGAGAATCATCAGATACGCAGTATTTT. Its translation is CAWDGLAGESSDTQYF. The J gene is TRBJ2-3, the V gene TRBV30; TRBD2 matches at 13 bases. This CDR3 is 16 amino acids long. Looked up from germline, CDR1 is GTSNPN and CDR2 is SVGIG (reference sequence). J lost 4 bases, V lost 5 bases, and 9 bases had no gene match.

This clonotype was seen once. The gene calls are TRBV5-1 and TRBJ2-7; D may be TRBD1 (6 bases). The V and J ends lost 4 bases and 2 bases respectively, with 16 bases between them. The CDR3 sequence is 15 residues long. CDR1 is SGHRS, CDR2 YFSETQ, per germline. The CDR3 sequence: CASSPGDIEPYEQYF. The CDR3 nucleotides are TGCGCCAGCAGCCCCGGGGACATCGAACCCTACGAGCAGTACTTC.

This clonotype has ten or more counts. This chain links TRBV7-8 with TRBJ1-1; 9 positions match TRBD1. The CDR3 runs to 16 residues. With V trimmed by 4 bases and J by 4 bases, 10 bases remained unmatched. Germline CDR1 and CDR2: SGHVS and FQNEAQ. CDR3 sequence: CASSSGGDRVSTEAFF. Here the CDR3 DNA reads TGTGCCAGCAGCTCAGGTGGGGACAGGGTGTCCACTGAAGCTTTCTTT.

In its sample, this clonotype was seen many times. This chain uses TRBV20-1 with TRBJ1-1, with D perhaps matching TRBD1 (5 bases). Trimming took off 3 bases at V and 0 bases at J, with 11 bases between the two ends. Germline lookup yields CDR1 DFQATT and CDR2 SNEGSKA (reference sequence). This CDR3 has 14 residues. The DNA for the CDR3 is TGCAGTGCTAGCCCTACGACAGTGAACACTGAAGCTTTCTTT. Amino acids: CSASPTTVNTEAFF.

The chain couples TRBV9 to TRBJ1-4, with D uncertain. The CDR3 contains 16 residues. The ends were cut back, 4 bases at V and 7 bases at J, with 20 bases in the middle. CDR1 and CDR2 from the germline V gene are SGDLS and YYNGEE. The CDR3, as DNA: TGTGCCAGCAGCCCCCGAGGGAGCTCTTCAGGTGAAAAACTGTTTTTT. It translates to CASSPRGSSSGEKLFF.

At least ten counts were recorded for this clonotype. The chain carries TRBV11-2 and TRBJ2-7; no clear D gene. V was clipped by 3 bases and J by 9 bases, with 12 bases between them. From germline, CDR1 is SGHAT and CDR2 FQNNGV. This CDR3 comprises 12 residues. The CDR3 spells CASSFSPPRQYF. As DNA, the CDR3 is TGTGCCAGCAGCTTTTCCCCCCCCCGGCAGTACTTC.

As concerns this clonotype: A much larger clone lies one base from this, so it may be a read error. The chain combines TRBV2 with TRBJ1-6; D possibly corresponds to TRBD1 (5 bases). This CDR3 is built from 13 residues. Germline CDR1 is SNHLY and CDR2 is FYNNEI. The CDR3 nucleotides read TGTACCAGCAGTGAGGGGAGGAATTCACCCCTCCACTTT. Translating gives CTSSEGRNSPLHF.

The table lists this clonotype with many counts. One end of the junction varies from germline; a read error may be responsible. J is TRBJ2-2 and V is TRBV7-7; D uncertain. The CDR3 totals 14 residues. Per germline, CDR1 SSHAT and CDR2 FNYEAQ (reference sequence). CDR3 sequence (DNA): TGTGCTAGCAGCTTATACGGGAACACCGGGGAGCTGTTTTTT. Its protein product is CASSLYGNTGELFF.

This clonotype is a singleton in its sample. The rearrangement links TRBV29-1 to TRBJ2-1; D is unclear. Germline V CDR1 and CDR2: SQVTM, ANQGSEA. The CDR3 is 13 amino acids. V was pared by 7 bases and J by 5 bases, with 15 bases between. CDR3 coding DNA: TGCAGCGCCCCCCTCCCGGGCAACAATGAGCAGTTCTTC. Translating it yields CSAPLPGNNEQFF.

This clonotype was seen only a few times. Given a much more abundant clone one base away, this may be a read error. The conserved closing phenylalanine or tryptophan is absent in this CDR3, likely reflecting a read error. This chain links TRBV11-2 with TRBJ2-1, with 8 nucleotides matching TRBD2. V was clipped by 5 bases and J by 0 bases; unmatched bases: 9. The CDR3 is 17 residues long. Germline V CDR1 and CDR2: SGHAT, FQNNGV. CDR3 sequence (DNA): TGTGCCAGCAGCCTAGGACTAGCAGCGAGCTCCTACAATGAGCAGTTCTTG. It specifies CASSLGLAASSYNEQFL.

This clonotype occurred many times. The J gene is TRBJ1-6, the V gene TRBV6-1; D gene unclear. CDR1 is MNHNS and CDR2 is SASEGT in the germline V gene. V lost 1 base and J 7 bases, leaving 14 bases between the germline ends. The CDR3 contains 16 residues. The CDR3, as DNA: TGTGCCAGCAGTGAAGACTTGTGGAGAGAGAATTCACCCCTCCACTTT. It specifies CASSEDLWRENSPLHF.

In its sample, this clonotype was seen many times. The gene calls are TRBV11-2 and TRBJ2-7, with TRBD1 identical over 8 bases. Germline lookup yields CDR1 SGHAT and CDR2 FQNNGV. Trimming removed 5 bases from V and 2 bases from J; junction bases left unmatched: 8. The CDR3 length is 15 residues. Here the CDR3 DNA reads TGTGCCAGCAGCCTTCGCGACAGGGGTCCCTACGAGCAGTACTTC. Protein: CASSLRDRGPYEQYF.

This clonotype was seen many times. The chain links TRBV28 to TRBJ1-1; TRBD1 matches 9 bases. Trimming removed 5 bases from V and 2 bases from J; junction bases left unmatched: 6. The germline V gene encodes CDR1 MDHEN and CDR2 SYDVKM. CDR3 size: 15 residues. In DNA, the CDR3 is TGTGCCAGCAGTCCGTGGACAGGGGCTAACACTGAAGCTTTCTTT. The encoded protein is CASSPWTGANTEAFF.

Of note for this clonotype: A much larger clone is a single base away; this may be a read error. J is TRBJ1-5 and V is TRBV6-1; TRBD1 is a possible D gene (6 bases). The CDR3 has 15 residues. The germline CDR1 and CDR2 sequences are MNHNS and SASEGT. Trimming pared 5 bases from V and 4 bases from J, leaving 15 bases between. The CDR3 bases are TGTGCCAGCAGTAAAAACAGGGATGGGAATCAGCCCCAGCATTTT. Translating it yields CASSKNRDGNQPQHF.

Comments on this clonotype: This could be a read error, since a much larger clone is one nucleotide away. V and J are TRBV11-2 and TRBJ2-2; tentative D call: TRBD1 (6 bases). Germline assignment: CDR1 SGHAT and CDR2 FQNNGV. The V end was cut by 7 bases, the J end by 7 bases, with 34 bases between. The CDR3 contains 20 residues. CDR3 amino acids: CASISRWGPGTKSLGGELFF. The CDR3 DNA is TGTGCCAGCATCTCTAGATGGGGGCCCGGGACAAAGAGTCTCGGCGGGGAGCTGTTTTTT.

This clonotype was counted at least ten times. This chain connects TRBV20-1 to TRBJ2-5, with D possibly matching TRBD2 (5 bases). Trimming took off 1 base at V and 5 bases at J, with 11 bases between the two ends. This CDR3 is built from 13 residues. The germline gives CDR1 DFQATT, CDR2 SNEGSKA (reference sequence). CDR3 sequence (DNA): TGCAGTGCTAGAGGGACTTACGCGGAGACCCAGTACTTC. As protein: CSARGTYAETQYF.

As to this clonotype: Germline is not matched at one junction end, which may reflect a read error. The chain joins TRBV28 to TRBJ1-4; D call uncertain. CDR1 is MDHEN and CDR2 is SYDVKM in the germline V gene. The CDR3 sequence is 16 residues long. CDR3 in DNA: TGTGCCGGCAGCCCTTCCTACACATCAACTAATGAAAAACTGTTTTTT. Protein: CAGSPSYTSTNEKLFF. The full variable domain, its missing parts supplied by reference TRBV28 and TRBJ1-4, is DVKVTQSSRYLVKRTGEKVFLECVQDMDHENMFWYRQDPGLGLRLIYFSYDVKMKEKGDIPEGYSVSREKKERFSLILESASTNQTSMYLCAGSPSYTSTNEKLFFGSGTQLSVL.

This chain links TRBV19 with TRBJ2-3, with 8 nucleotides matching TRBD1. Trimming removed 6 bases from V and 2 bases from J; junction bases left unmatched: 13. This CDR3 is built from 17 residues. Germline CDR1 reads LNHDA; CDR2 reads SQIVND (reference sequence). The CDR3: CASRSRHPGQDTDTQYF. The CDR3 region has the DNA TGTGCCAGTAGGTCAAGACACCCGGGACAGGACACAGATACGCAGTATTTT.

This clonotype has ten or more counts. This sequence joins TRBV20-1 and TRBJ1-1, with D perhaps TRBD1 (5 bases). The germline CDR1 and CDR2 sequences are DFQATT and SNEGSKA (reference sequence). The CDR3 has 14 residues. V dropped 5 bases and J dropped 3 bases, with 16 bases sitting between them. The CDR3 coding sequence is TGCAGTGCTCCTCAGGCAGGGAGCGACACTGAAGCTTTCTTT. It yields the protein CSAPQAGSDTEAFF.

Ten or more counts support this clonotype. The J gene is TRBJ2-1, the V gene TRBV24-1; 10 bases match TRBD2. Germline trimming cut 4 bases from V and 13 bases from J; bases unmatched to any gene: 12. Germline V gene sequence: CDR1 KGHDR, CDR2 SFDVKD. The CDR3 contains 15 residues. In DNA, the CDR3 is TGTGCCACCAGTGAACCTGGGAGCGGGGGGGCCCAACAGTTCTTC. It codes for CATSEPGSGGAQQFF.

There are many counts of this clonotype. CDR3 in amino acids: CASSPLRAGEWTGELFF. DNA of the CDR3: TGTGCCAGCAGCCCCCTCCGGGCGGGAGAATGGACCGGGGAGCTGTTTTTT. The chain couples TRBV7-8 to TRBJ2-2; 7 positions match TRBD2. The CDR3 sequence is 17 residues long. Germline V gene sequence: CDR1 SGHVS, CDR2 FQNEAQ. J was trimmed by 5 bases and V by 5 bases; bases with no gene match: 14.

As regards this clonotype: This may be a read error: a much more frequent sequence differs by one nucleotide. The rearrangement joins TRBV18 to TRBJ2-3; D gene uncertain. The CDR3 is 14 amino acids. CDR1 is KGHSH and CDR2 is LQKENI in the germline V gene. Trimming left V 3 bases short and J 5 bases short, with 12 bases between. CDR3 sequence reads: CASSPQRTKDTQYF. CDR3 coding DNA: TGTGCCAGCTCACCCCAACGAACAAAAGATACGCAGTATTTT.

By its share, this clonotype is medium-sized. The V and J genes are TRBV28 and TRBJ1-4; no clear D gene. From germline, CDR1 is MDHEN and CDR2 SYDVKM. The CDR3 consists of 13 residues. The V and J ends lost 2 bases and 6 bases respectively, with 7 bases between them. DNA for the CDR3: TGTGCCAGCAGTTTAGACGGTGATGAAAAACTGTTTTTT. It codes for CASSLDGDEKLFF.

The chain combines TRBV11-3 with TRBJ2-5, with 12 bases aligning to TRBD2. This CDR3 contains 19 residues. V lost 1 base and J lost 1; bases outside the gene matches: 10. The germline V gene encodes CDR1 SGHNT and CDR2 YENEEA. The DNA of the CDR3 is TGTGCCAGCAGCTTAGGCTACACAACTAGCGGGGGGTTCCAAGAGACCCAGTACTTC. This gives the protein CASSLGYTTSGGFQETQYF.

Ten or more counts support this clonotype. The V gene is TRBV5-6, the J gene TRBJ1-4; no reliable D call. This CDR3 is built from 17 residues. Germline loops: CDR1 SGHDT, CDR2 YYEEEE. Trimming pared 4 bases from V and 0 bases from J, leaving 16 bases between. The CDR3 bases are TGTGCCAGCAGCCGGAGAGGGAGCGTTACAACTAATGAAAAACTGTTTTTT. It encodes CASSRRGSVTTNEKLFF. The full variable domain, rest sourced from reference TRBV5-6 and TRBJ1-4, is DAGVTQSPTHLIKTRGQQVTLRCSPKSGHDTVSWYQQALGQGPQFIFQYYEEEERQRGNFPDRFSGHQFPNYSSELNVNALLLGDSALYLCASSRRGSVTTNEKLFFGSGTQLSVL.

This clonotype qualifies as medium-sized. The chain uses TRBV3-1 and TRBJ2-1, with 9 bases fitting TRBD1. The germline CDR1 and CDR2 sequences are LGHDT and YNNKEL (reference sequence). CDR3 length: 16 residues. V lost 3 bases to trimming and J lost 7 bases; unmatched junction nucleotides: 10. The CDR3 here is CASSHRGQGTKNEQFF. Here the CDR3 DNA reads TGTGCCAGCAGCCACCGGGGACAGGGCACTAAGAATGAGCAGTTCTTC.

There are many counts of this clonotype. This chain connects TRBV20-1 to TRBJ1-5; 10 bases agree with TRBD1. Per germline, CDR1 DFQATT and CDR2 SNEGSKA (reference sequence). Losses at the gene ends were 6 bases for V and 1 base for J; bases not matched to a gene: 12. CDR3 length equals 17 residues. CDR3: CSATGTGVFYSNQPQHF. The CDR3 DNA reads as TGCAGTGCCACCGGGACAGGGGTTTTCTACAGCAATCAGCCCCAGCATTTT.

The table lists this clonotype with many counts. The V call is TRBV7-2, the J call TRBJ2-1; D is uncertain. Germline V CDR1 and CDR2: SGHTA, FQGNSA. V was clipped by 5 bases and J by 3 bases, with 8 bases between them. This CDR3 has 13 residues. CDR3 in DNA: TGTGCCAGCAGCCTCCACAGCTACAATGAGCAGTTCTTC. Protein product: CASSLHSYNEQFF. Together with reference TRBV7-2 and TRBJ2-1, the CDR3 gives the full variable domain: GAGVSQSPSNKVTEKGKDVELRCDPISGHTALYWYRQSLGQGLEFLIYFQGNSAPDKSGLPSDRFSAERTGGSVSTLTIQRTQQEDSAVYLCASSLHSYNEQFFGPGTRLTVL.

Note on this clonotype: Given a much more abundant clone one base away, this may be a read error. The chain carries TRBV11-2 and TRBJ1-1; 7 nucleotides align to TRBD1. The CDR3 runs 13 residues. Trimming cost V 6 bases and J 7 bases; bases outside gene matches: 8. Germline V CDR1 and CDR2: SGHAT, FQNNGV. CDR3 DNA sequence: TGTGCCAGCAGGCTAAGGGGGCTCCGTGAAGCTTTCTTT. Its protein product is CASRLRGLREAFF.

This clonotype was seen many times. This chain joins TRBV20-1 and TRBJ1-1, with a tentative D call TRBD1 (5 bases). Germline V gene data show CDR1 as DFQATT and CDR2 as SNEGSKA (reference sequence). V dropped 3 bases and J dropped 10 bases, with 18 bases sitting between them. This CDR3 region has 13 residues. The chain's CDR3 is CSASQPGLLVAFF. CDR3 nucleotide sequence: TGCAGTGCTAGTCAACCGGGACTCCTCGTAGCTTTCTTT.

By frequency in the sample, this clonotype is medium-sized (0.01 to 0.1%). The rearrangement joins TRBV18 to TRBJ1-1; 7 bases match TRBD1. Per the germline V gene, CDR1 is KGHSH and CDR2 is LQKENI. J gave up 4 bases and V 3 bases, and 5 bases lay outside the gene matches. The CDR3 spans 14 residues. The CDR3 sequence is CASSPYRGGTEAFF. For the CDR3, the DNA is TGTGCCAGCTCACCTTACAGGGGAGGCACTGAAGCTTTCTTT.